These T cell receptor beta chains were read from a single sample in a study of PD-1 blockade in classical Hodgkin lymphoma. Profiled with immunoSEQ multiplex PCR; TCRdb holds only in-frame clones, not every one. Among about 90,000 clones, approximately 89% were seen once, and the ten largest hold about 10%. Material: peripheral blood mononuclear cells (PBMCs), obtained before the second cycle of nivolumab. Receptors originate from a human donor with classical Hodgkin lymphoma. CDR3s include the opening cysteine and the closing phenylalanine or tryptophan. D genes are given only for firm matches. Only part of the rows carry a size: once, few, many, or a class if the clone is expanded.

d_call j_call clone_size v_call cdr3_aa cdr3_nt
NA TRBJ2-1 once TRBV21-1 CASSTTSGIDNEQFF TGTGCCAGCAGCACGACTAGCGGGATAGACAATGAGCAGTTCTTC
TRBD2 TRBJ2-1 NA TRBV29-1 CSADGILAGGYNEQFF TGCAGCGCCGATGGGATACTAGCGGGAGGCTACAATGAGCAGTTCTTC
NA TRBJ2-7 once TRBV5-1 CASSLVTADPYEQYF TGCGCCAGCAGCTTGGTTACAGCCGACCCCTACGAGCAGTACTTC
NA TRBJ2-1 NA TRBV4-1 CASSSRDFNEQFF TGCGCCAGCAGCTCCCGGGACTTTAATGAGCAGTTCTTC
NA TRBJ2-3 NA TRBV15 CATSTRTAGHSDTQYF TGTGCCACCAGCACCCGGACCGCCGGTCATTCCGATACGCAGTATTTT
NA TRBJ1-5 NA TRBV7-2 CASSLSSNQPQHF TGTGCCAGCAGCTTAAGTAGCAATCAGCCCCAGCATTTT
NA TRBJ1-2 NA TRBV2 CASTEVPYYGYTF TGTGCCAGCACTGAGGTTCCCTACTATGGCTACACCTTC
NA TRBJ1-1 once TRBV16 CASSQSHGSKTEAFF TGTGCCAGCAGCCAAAGTCACGGTTCCAAAACTGAAGCTTTCTTT
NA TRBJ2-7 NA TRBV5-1 CASSLGSSYEQYF TGCGCCAGCAGCTTGGGTAGCAGCTACGAGCAGTACTTC
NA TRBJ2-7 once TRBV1 CTSSHSLGRGSSYEQYF TGCACCAGCAGCCATTCCCTGGGGCGGGGGAGCTCCTACGAGCAGTACTTC
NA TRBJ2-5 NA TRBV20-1 CSARPPETQYF TGCAGTGCCCGGCCCCCAGAGACCCAGTACTTC
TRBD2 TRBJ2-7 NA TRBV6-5 CASSPNSGSSYEQYF TGTGCCAGCAGTCCCAATAGCGGGAGCTCCTACGAGCAGTACTTC
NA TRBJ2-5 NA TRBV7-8 CASSYRNQETQYF TGTGCCAGCAGCTACCGAAACCAAGAGACCCAGTACTTC
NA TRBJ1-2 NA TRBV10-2 CATNGQGYYGYTF TGCGCCACTAACGGGCAGGGGTATTATGGCTACACCTTC
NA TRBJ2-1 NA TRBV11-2 CASSLAIYNEQFF TGTGCCAGCAGTCTAGCGATCTACAATGAGCAGTTCTTC
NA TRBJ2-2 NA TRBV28 CASSSQEGLYTGELFF TGTGCCAGCAGTTCCCAAGAGGGGTTGTACACCGGGGAGCTGTTTTTT
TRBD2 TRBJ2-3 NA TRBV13 CASTHREPGLAGVSDTQYF TGTGCCAGCACCCACAGGGAACCGGGACTAGCGGGAGTTTCAGATACGCAGTATTTT
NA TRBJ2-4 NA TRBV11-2 CASSLGSFLAKNIQYF TGTGCCAGCAGCTTAGGAAGCTTTCTAGCCAAAAACATTCAGTACTTC
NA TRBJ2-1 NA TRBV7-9 CASSLRGSYNEQFF TGTGCCAGCAGCTTACGCGGTTCCTACAATGAGCAGTTCTTC
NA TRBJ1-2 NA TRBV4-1 CASSQDLQEPYGYTF TGCGCCAGCAGCCAAGATCTTCAGGAACCCTATGGCTACACCTTC
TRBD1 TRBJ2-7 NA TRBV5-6 CASSLGYRGDYEQYF TGTGCCAGCAGCTTGGGATACAGGGGTGACTACGAGCAGTACTTC
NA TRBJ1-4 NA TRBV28 CASSFVGEGEKLFF TGTGCCAGCAGTTTTGTGGGGGAGGGTGAAAAACTGTTTTTT